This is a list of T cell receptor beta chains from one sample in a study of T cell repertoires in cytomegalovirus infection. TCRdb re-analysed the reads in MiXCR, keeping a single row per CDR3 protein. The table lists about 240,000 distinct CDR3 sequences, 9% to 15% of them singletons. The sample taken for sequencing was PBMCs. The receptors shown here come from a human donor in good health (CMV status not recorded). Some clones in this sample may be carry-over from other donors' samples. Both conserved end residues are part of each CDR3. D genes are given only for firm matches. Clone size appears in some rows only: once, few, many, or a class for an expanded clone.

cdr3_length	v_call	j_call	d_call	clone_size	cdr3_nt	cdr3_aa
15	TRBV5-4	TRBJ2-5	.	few	TGTGCCAGCAGCTTGGGGACAAACAGGCAAGAGACCCAGTACTTC	CASSLGTNRQETQYF
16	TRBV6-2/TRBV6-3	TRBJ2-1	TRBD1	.	TGTGCCAGCGCTTCCCGGACAGGGGGCGAGTACAATGAGCAGTTCTTC	CASASRTGGEYNEQFF
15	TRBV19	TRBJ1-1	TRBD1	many	TGTGCCACACAAACAGGGGACCTGAGGGGAACTGAAGCTTTCTTT	CATQTGDLRGTEAFF
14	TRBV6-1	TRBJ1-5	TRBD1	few	TGTGCCAGCAGACTCACAGGGGAGGGACAGCCCCAGCATTTT	CASRLTGEGQPQHF
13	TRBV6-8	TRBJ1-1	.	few	TGTGCCAGCAGTTACTCTGACAGGACTGAAGCTTTCTTT	CASSYSDRTEAFF
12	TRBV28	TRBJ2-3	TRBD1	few	TGTGCCAGCAGCCCAAACAGGGGTACGCAGTATTTT	CASSPNRGTQYF
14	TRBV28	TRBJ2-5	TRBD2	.	TGTGCCAGCAGCCTAGCGGGGGGCGCGGAGACCCAGTACTTC	CASSLAGGAETQYF
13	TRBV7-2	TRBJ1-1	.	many	TGTGCCAGCAGTCAGACAAGGGTAATCGAAGCTTTCTTT	CASSQTRVIEAFF
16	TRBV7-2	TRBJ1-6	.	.	TGTGCCAGCAGCTCCCGGAGCCAGGGGAGTAATTCACCCCTCCACTTT	CASSSRSQGSNSPLHF
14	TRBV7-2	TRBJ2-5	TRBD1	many	TGTGCCAGCAGCCCTGACAGGGTTCGGGAGACCCAGTACTTC	CASSPDRVRETQYF
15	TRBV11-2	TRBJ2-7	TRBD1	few	TGTGCCAGCAGCTTAGAAGGGGGCGGGTCCTACGAGCAGTACTTC	CASSLEGGGSYEQYF
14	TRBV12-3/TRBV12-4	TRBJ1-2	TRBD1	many	TGTGCCAGCACCCCCGGACAGGGAGGATATGGCTACACCTTC	CASTPGQGGYGYTF
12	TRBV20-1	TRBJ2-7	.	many	TGCAGTGCTAGAGCGGGAAGCCACGAGCAGTACTTC	CSARAGSHEQYF
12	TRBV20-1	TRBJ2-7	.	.	TGCAGTGCTGGAGGGGGTGTTTACGAGCAGTACTTC	CSAGGGVYEQYF
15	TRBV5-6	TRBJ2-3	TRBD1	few	TGTGCCAGCAGCCACGGGACAGGGGTTGGAGATACGCAGTATTTT	CASSHGTGVGDTQYF
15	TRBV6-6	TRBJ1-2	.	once	TGTGCCAGCAGTCATGGACAGCAAGCTAACTATGGCTACACCTTC	CASSHGQQANYGYTF
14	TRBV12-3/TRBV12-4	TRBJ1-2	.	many	TGTGCCAGCAGTTTAGACCCGCGTGGGAAAGGCTACACCTTC	CASSLDPRGKGYTF
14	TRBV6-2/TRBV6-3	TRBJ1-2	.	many	TGTGCCAGCAGCCCCTCCCGGGAGGTCGAAGGCTACACCTTC	CASSPSREVEGYTF
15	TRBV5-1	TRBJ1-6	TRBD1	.	TGCGCCAGCAGCTCACTGACAGGGACGTATTCACCCCTCCACTTT	CASSSLTGTYSPLHF
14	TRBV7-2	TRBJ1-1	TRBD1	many	TGTGCCAGCAGCCGGGACAGGAGGGGAACTGAAGCTTTCTTT	CASSRDRRGTEAFF
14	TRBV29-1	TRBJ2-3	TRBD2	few	TGCAGCGAACGCGGGAGCTACAGCACAGATACGCAGTATTTT	CSERGSYSTDTQYF
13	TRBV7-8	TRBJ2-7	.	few	TGTGCCAGCAGCCTTCCCGGGGAACACGAGCAGTACTTC	CASSLPGEHEQYF
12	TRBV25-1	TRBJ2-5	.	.	TGTGCCAGCAGTGGGGCGTTAGAGACCCAGTGCTTC	CASSGALETQCF
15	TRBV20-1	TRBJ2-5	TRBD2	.	TGCAGTGCCACGACTAGCGGAGCGGAGTACGAGACCCAGTACTTC	CSATTSGAEYETQYF
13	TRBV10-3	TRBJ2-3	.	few	TGTGCCATCGGGCAGGGCCCCACAGATACGCAGTATTTT	CAIGQGPTDTQYF
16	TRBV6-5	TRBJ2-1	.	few	TGTGCCAGCAGTTCGGCCGAGGGGGGGTCCTACAATGAGCAGTTCTTC	CASSSAEGGSYNEQFF
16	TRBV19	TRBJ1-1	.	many	TGTGCCAGTAGTGTTACCTACTTGGAGAAGAACACTGAAGCTTTCTTT	CASSVTYLEKNTEAFF
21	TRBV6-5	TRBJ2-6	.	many	TGTGCCAGCAGTTACTCGATTCCCCGAACAGGGATCCTAGCTGGGGCCAACGTCCTGACTTTC	CASSYSIPRTGILAGANVLTF
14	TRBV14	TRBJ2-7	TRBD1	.	TGTGCCAGCAGGAGGACAGGGAGCTCCTACGAGCAGTACTTC	CASRRTGSSYEQYF
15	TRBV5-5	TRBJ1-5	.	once	TGTGCCAGCAGCTTCTGGACCGGGGGGAATCAGCCCCAGCATTTT	CASSFWTGGNQPQHF
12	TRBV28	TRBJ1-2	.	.	TGTGCCAGCGTCAGGGAAAGGGGTGGCTACACCTTC	CASVRERGGYTF
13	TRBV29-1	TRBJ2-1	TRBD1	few	TGCAGCGTTGTTAGACAGGGGAAGAATGAGCAGTTCTTC	CSVVRQGKNEQFF
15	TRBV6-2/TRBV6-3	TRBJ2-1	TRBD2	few	TGTGCCAGCAGTTTTTGGGTTAGCGGGAGTAATGAGCAGTTCTTC	CASSFWVSGSNEQFF
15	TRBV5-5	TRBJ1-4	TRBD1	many	TGTGCCAGCAGCGGGGACAGGTCAACTAATGAAAAACTGTTTTTT	CASSGDRSTNEKLFF
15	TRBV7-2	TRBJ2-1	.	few	TGTGCCAGCAGACCCAACACGGGAGCACGCGGGGAGCAGTTCTTC	CASRPNTGARGEQFF
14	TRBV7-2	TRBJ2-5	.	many	TGTGCCAGCAGCCGAGGGGGGGTCCAAGAGACCCAGTACTTC	CASSRGGVQETQYF
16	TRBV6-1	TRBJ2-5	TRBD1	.	TGTGCCAGCAGTGAGCGGGACAGGGGGCTTCAAGAGACCCAGTACTTC	CASSERDRGLQETQYF
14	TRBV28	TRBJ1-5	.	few	TGTGCCAGCCACGTCCCAGGGGGCAATCAGCCCCAGCATTTT	CASHVPGGNQPQHF
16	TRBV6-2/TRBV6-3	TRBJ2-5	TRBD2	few	TGTGCCAGCAGTGAGATCCCAGCGGGGCTGGGGGAGACCCAGTACTTC	CASSEIPAGLGETQYF
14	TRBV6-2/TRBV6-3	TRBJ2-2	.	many	TGTGCCAGCAGTTACTCGGGACCCCCCGCGGAGCTGTTTTTT	CASSYSGPPAELFF
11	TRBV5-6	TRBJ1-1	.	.	TGTGCCAGCAGCTTCCGGGAGGAAGCTTTCTTT	CASSFREEAFF